The sequence of this T cell receptor beta chain was determined in a study of T cell repertoires in cytomegalovirus infection. V dropped 5 bases and J dropped 3 bases, with 17 bases sitting between them. From germline, CDR1 is MNHEY and CDR2 SVGEGT. There are 15 residues in the CDR3. This clonotype was counted only a few times. The antigen is not known. MiXCR, applied by TCRdb to the reads, yields one record per CDR3 protein. The sample has tens of thousands of distinct CDR3 sequences; roughly 20% are singletons. This clonotype was obtained from a human donor in good health (CMV status not recorded). Some clones in this sample may be carry-over from other donors' samples. The chain employs TRBV6-2 or TRBV6-3 and TRBJ2-7; D is possibly TRBD1 or TRBD2 (5 bases each). The sample consisted of CD8+ T cells from cultured PBMCs, taken from culture after CMV antigen stimulation. CDR3 in DNA: TGTGCCAGCAGTGAAGGACTGGGGGATTTCTACGAGCAGTACTTC. This gives the protein CASSEGLGDFYEQYF.